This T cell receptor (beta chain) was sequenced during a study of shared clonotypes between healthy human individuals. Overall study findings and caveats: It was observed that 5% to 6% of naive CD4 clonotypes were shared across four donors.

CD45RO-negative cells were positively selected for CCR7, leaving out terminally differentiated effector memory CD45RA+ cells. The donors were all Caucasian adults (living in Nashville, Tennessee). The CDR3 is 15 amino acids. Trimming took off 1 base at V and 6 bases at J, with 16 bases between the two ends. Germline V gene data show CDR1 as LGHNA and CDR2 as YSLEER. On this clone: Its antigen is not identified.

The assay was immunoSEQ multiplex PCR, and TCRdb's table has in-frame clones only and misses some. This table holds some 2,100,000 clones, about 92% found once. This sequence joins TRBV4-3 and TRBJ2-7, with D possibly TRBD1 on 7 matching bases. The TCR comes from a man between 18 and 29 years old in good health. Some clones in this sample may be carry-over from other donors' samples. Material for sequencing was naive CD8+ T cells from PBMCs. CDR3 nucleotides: TGCGCCAGCAGCCAAGTCTATGCAGGGGGAGGCGAGCAGTACTTC. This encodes CASSQVYAGGGEQYF.